These 11 T cell receptor beta chains share one sample of origin, sequenced in a study of blood T cell repertoires in COVID-19. The protocol was immunoSEQ multiplex PCR, while the TCRdb copy is restricted to in-frame clones and leaves out a portion. The sample holds 200,000 to 250,000 clones, roughly 84% seen once. The sample was PBMCs or T cells enriched from blood (not recorded which). These receptors were collected from a woman between 40 and 55 years old who had recovered from COVID-19.

The J gene is TRBJ2-3, the V gene TRBV18, with a possible D match to TRBD2 (8 bases). Germline V gives CDR1 KGHSH, CDR2 LQKENI. The CDR3 spans 15 residues. V lost 8 bases to trimming and J lost 6 bases, with 21 bases between them. DNA of the CDR3: TGTGCCAGCGGAGGGGGCTCTAGCGGGCCTGATACGCAGTATTTT. This gives the protein CASGGGSSGPDTQYF.

This clone was found a few times. The V and J genes are TRBV6-1 and TRBJ2-7; TRBD1 aligns across 8 bases. The germline V gene encodes CDR1 MNHNS and CDR2 SASEGT. This CDR3 spans 16 amino acids. The V segment lost 1 base and the J segment 3 bases; nucleotides outside the gene matches: 8. The CDR3 DNA is TGTGCCAGCAGTGAAGGTTCCGGACAGGGTGTCTACGAGCAGTACGTC. This gives the protein CASSEGSGQGVYEQYV.

The genes are TRBV2 and TRBJ1-6, with no clear D. The CDR3 is 13 amino acids. Germline V gives CDR1 SNHLY, CDR2 FYNNEI. Trimming shortened V by 7 bases and J by 12 bases, and 16 bases separated the two germline ends. CDR3 sequence (DNA): TGTGCCAGCAAGAGAACAGTAGTAAGACCCCTCCACTTT. Amino acid sequence: CASKRTVVRPLHF.

The gene calls are TRBV28 and TRBJ2-3; D is unresolved. V dropped 1 base and J dropped 9 bases, with 8 bases sitting between them. The V gene's germline CDR1 is MDHEN and CDR2 SYDVKM. The length of the CDR3 is 12 residues. The CDR3 nucleotides are TGTGCCAGCAGTTTATTGGGCACCACGCAGTATTTT. Protein product: CASSLLGTTQYF.

The chain has TRBV6-5 and TRBJ1-2, with a possible D match to TRBD1 (5 bases). Trimming took 6 bases from V and 1 from J, leaving 12 bases between them. CDR1 MNHEY and CDR2 SVGAGI come from the germline V gene. This CDR3 region has 14 residues. The CDR3 protein is CASRGGIGNYGYTF. CDR3 DNA sequence: TGTGCCAGCAGGGGGGGTATTGGTAACTATGGCTACACCTTC.

V is TRBV15 and J is TRBJ2-1; 8 bases map to TRBD2. Trimming cost V 6 bases and J 2 bases; bases outside gene matches: 6. This CDR3 comprises 15 residues. Germline CDR1 and CDR2: LNHNV and YYDKDF (reference sequence). The CDR3 nucleotides read TGTGCCACCAGGTTGAGCGGGAGTCCCTACAATGAGCAGTTCTTC. This translates into CATRLSGSPYNEQFF.

The CDR3 here is CASSLVGGVGLEAFF. The CDR3 nucleotides read TGCGCCAGCAGCTTGGTAGGGGGTGTTGGATTAGAAGCTTTCTTT. The gene calls are TRBV5-1 and TRBJ1-1; perhaps TRBD1 as D (6 bases). V lost 0 bases, J lost 8 bases, and 17 bases lay in between. There are 15 residues in the CDR3. Germline V gives CDR1 SGHRS, CDR2 YFSETQ.

The chain employs TRBV19 and TRBJ1-5; 11 bases match TRBD1. The V and J ends lost 6 bases and 6 bases, in that order; junction bases with no gene match: 4. Germline lookup yields CDR1 LNHDA and CDR2 SQIVND (reference sequence). CDR3 length equals 14 residues. This chain's CDR3 is CASRPDRGLQPQHF. The DNA of the CDR3 is TGTGCCAGTAGACCGGACAGGGGGCTTCAGCCCCAGCATTTT.

The rearrangement uses TRBV6-6 and TRBJ1-2, with D maybe TRBD1 (5 bases). Germline values: CDR1 MNHNY, CDR2 SVGAGI (reference sequence). This CDR3 has 14 residues. Trimming took off 6 bases at V and 1 base at J, with 12 bases between the two ends. The CDR3 sequence is CASRLPGGNYGYTF. For the CDR3, the DNA is TGTGCCAGCAGGCTCCCGGGGGGTAACTATGGCTACACCTTC.

Only one count was recorded for this clone. This sequence joins TRBV19 and TRBJ2-1; unclear D gene. V lost 3 bases and J lost 8, with 14 bases in between. From germline, CDR1 is LNHDA and CDR2 SQIVND (reference sequence). This CDR3 is built from 14 residues. Written as DNA, the CDR3 is TGTGCCAGTAGTATCCTCCCCGGGTTTGATGAGCAGTTCTTC. As protein: CASSILPGFDEQFF.

This clone was seen more than once but under ten times. J is TRBJ1-5 and V is TRBV2; TRBD1 matches 8 bases. Germline V CDR1 and CDR2: SNHLY, FYNNEI. With 8 bases clipped from V and 0 bases from J, the junction kept 3 bases outside the gene matches. CDR3 length: 14 amino acids. This chain's CDR3 is CASGTGNSNQPQHF. In DNA, the CDR3 is TGTGCCAGCGGGACAGGTAATAGCAATCAGCCCCAGCATTTT.